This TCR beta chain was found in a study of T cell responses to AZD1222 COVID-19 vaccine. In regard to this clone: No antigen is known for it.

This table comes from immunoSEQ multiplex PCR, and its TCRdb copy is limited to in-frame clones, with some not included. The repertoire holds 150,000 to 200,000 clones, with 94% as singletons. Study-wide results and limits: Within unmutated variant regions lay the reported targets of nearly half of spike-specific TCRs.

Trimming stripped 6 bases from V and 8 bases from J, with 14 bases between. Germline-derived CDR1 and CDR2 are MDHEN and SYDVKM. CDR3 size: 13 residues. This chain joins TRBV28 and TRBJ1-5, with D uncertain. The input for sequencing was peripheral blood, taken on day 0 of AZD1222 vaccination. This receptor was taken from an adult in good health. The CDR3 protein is CASRSRGWEPQHF. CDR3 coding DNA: TGTGCCAGCAGGTCACGGGGTTGGGAGCCCCAGCATTTT.